This TCR beta chain was found in a study of shared clonotypes between healthy human individuals. A remark on this clone: Its antigen is not known.

Naivety among CD8 cells was defined by CD45RO negativity and positive CCR7 selection, thereby excluding terminally differentiated effector memory CD45RA+ cells. Study-wide results and caveats: Naive subsets tended to show greater estimated richness than memory subsets.

The assay was carried out at the deep level. Each PCR replicate from the sorted subsets contained approximately 0.2 ug DNA, which is some 32,000 T cell genomes. Some clones are missing from TCRdb's copy, which holds only in-frame ones; the method was immunoSEQ multiplex PCR. The table lists over 2 million clones, approximately 95% of them singletons. The TCR was taken from a young man in good health. The specimen sequenced was naive CD8+ T cells sorted from blood.

The CDR3: CASSVEQGGTDTQYF. Written as DNA, the CDR3 is TGTGCCAGCAGCGTAGAACAGGGCGGCACAGATACGCAGTATTTT. This sequence joins TRBV9 and TRBJ2-3; tentative D call: TRBD1 (6 bases). The CDR3 has 15 amino acids. From germline, CDR1 is SGDLS and CDR2 YYNGEE. The ends were cut back, 0 bases at V and 1 base at J, with 9 bases in the middle.